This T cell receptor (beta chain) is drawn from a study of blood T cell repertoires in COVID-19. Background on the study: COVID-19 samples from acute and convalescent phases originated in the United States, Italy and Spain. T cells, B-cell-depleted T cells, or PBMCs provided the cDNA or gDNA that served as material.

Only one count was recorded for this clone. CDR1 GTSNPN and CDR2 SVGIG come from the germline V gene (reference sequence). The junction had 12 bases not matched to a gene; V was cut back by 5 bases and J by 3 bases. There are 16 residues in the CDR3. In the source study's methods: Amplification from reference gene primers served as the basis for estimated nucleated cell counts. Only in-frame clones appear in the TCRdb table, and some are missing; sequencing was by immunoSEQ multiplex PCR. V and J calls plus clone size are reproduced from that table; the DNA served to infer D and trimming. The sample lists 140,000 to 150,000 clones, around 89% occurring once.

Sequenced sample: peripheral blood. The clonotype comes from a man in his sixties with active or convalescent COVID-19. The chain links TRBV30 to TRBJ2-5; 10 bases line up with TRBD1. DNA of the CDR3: TGTGCCTGGGGAAGCGACAGGGGGCTAGGGAAAGAGACCCAGTACTTC. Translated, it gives CAWGSDRGLGKETQYF.